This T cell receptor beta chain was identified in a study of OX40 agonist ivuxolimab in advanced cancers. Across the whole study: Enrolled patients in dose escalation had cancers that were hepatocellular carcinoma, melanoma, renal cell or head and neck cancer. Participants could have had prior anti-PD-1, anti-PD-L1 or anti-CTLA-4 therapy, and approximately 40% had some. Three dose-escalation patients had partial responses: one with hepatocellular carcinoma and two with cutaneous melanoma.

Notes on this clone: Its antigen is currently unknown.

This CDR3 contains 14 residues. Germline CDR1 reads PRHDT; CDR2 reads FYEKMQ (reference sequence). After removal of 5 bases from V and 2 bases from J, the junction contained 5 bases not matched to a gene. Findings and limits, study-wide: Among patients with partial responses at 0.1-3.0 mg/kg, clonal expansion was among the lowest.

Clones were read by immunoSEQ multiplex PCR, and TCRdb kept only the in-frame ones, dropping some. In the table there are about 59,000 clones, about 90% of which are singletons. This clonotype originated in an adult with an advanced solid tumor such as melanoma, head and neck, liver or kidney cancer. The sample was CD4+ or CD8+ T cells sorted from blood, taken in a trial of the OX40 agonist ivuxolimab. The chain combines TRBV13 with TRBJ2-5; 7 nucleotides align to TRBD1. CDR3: CASSGRDRQETQYF. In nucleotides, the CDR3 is TGTGCCAGCAGCGGAAGGGACAGACAAGAGACCCAGTACTTC.